What follows is one T cell receptor beta chain and its context. The data were taken from a study of blood T cell repertoires in COVID-19. As for the study in general: COVID-19 samples from acute and convalescent phases originated in the United States, Italy and Spain. T cells, B-cell-depleted T cells, or PBMCs provided the cDNA or gDNA that served as material.

Original data processing: Cell counts per sample came from amplifying reference gene primers. Assay: immunoSEQ multiplex PCR; the TCRdb copy retains only in-frame clones and omits some. The V and J calls and clone size come from that table; D and trimming were worked out from the DNA. The table shows roughly 86,000 clones, with around nine tenths occurring only once. The receptor's source is a man aged 50 or older with active or convalescent COVID-19. The sample comprised peripheral blood.

In DNA, the CDR3 is TGTGCCAGTAGTATACAGGGGTATGTGCAGTATTTT. This sequence encodes CASSIQGYVQYF. The V and J genes are TRBV19 and TRBJ2-3; D possibly corresponds to TRBD1 (6 bases). The CDR3 totals 12 residues. The ends were cut back, 2 bases at V and 11 bases at J, with 11 bases in the middle. The germline CDR1 and CDR2 sequences are LNHDA and SQIVND (reference sequence). Looking up the rest from reference TRBV19 and TRBJ2-3 gives the full variable domain: DGGITQSPKYLFRKEGQNVTLSCEQNLNHDAMYWYRQDPGQGLRLIYYSQIVNDFQKGDIAEGYSVSREKKESFPLTVTSAQKNPTAFYLCASSIQGYVQYFGPGTRLTVL.